This TCR beta chain stems from a study of T cells after yellow fever vaccination. Study-wide context: Libraries from low-cell-number fractions were prepared with the SMART-Seq v4 Ultra Low Input RNA kit.

A word on this clonotype: Its antigen is undetermined.

Study-level points and caveats: Among primary-vaccination clones, most reappeared after the booster, at 96% for CD4 and 88% for CD8.

Template-switching 5'RACE yielded the TCR cDNA; a universal primer site and UMIs were added in the process. From the 5' RACE reads, TCRdb called clonotypes with MiXCR, one entry per CDR3 protein. The data contain some 260,000 distinct CDR3 sequences, about 5.2% of them seen just once; the ten biggest clones take up 2.5% to 4%. Trimming at V came to 4 bases and at J to 6 bases, leaving 8 bases not matched to a gene. This CDR3 has 15 residues. Germline CDR1 reads SGHRS; CDR2 reads YFSETQ. This clonotype was obtained from a man aged 18 to 30 who received the YFV17D yellow fever vaccine. The chain has TRBV5-1 and TRBJ1-4, with TRBD1 matching over 8 bases. The specimen was CD4+ T cells sorted from PBMCs, collected on the day of the yellow fever booster vaccination. The CDR3 region has the DNA TGCGCCAGCAGCACTCAGGGGGCGAGGGATGAAAAACTGTTTTTT. This translates into CASSTQGARDEKLFF.